One and the same sample provided the 22 T cell receptor beta chains below, sequenced in a study of blood T cell repertoires in COVID-19. Some clones are missing from TCRdb's copy, which holds only in-frame ones; the method was immunoSEQ multiplex PCR. Found here are under 250,000 clones, 84% of them singletons; the top ten hold under 2%. The sequencing sample was made of PBMCs or T cells enriched from blood (not recorded which). The receptors stem from a man in his fifties or sixties who had recovered from COVID-19.

This sequence joins TRBV11-2 and TRBJ2-5; 11 positions match TRBD2. The CDR3 is made up of 16 amino acids. V dropped 5 bases and J dropped 5; count of bases not matched to a gene: 10. CDR1 is SGHAT, CDR2 FQNNGV, per germline. The CDR3, as DNA: TGTGCCAGCAGCCGTAGCGGGGGGGCCGGTTGGGAGACCCAGTACTTC. The encoded protein is CASSRSGGAGWETQYF. Using reference TRBV11-2 and TRBJ2-5 for the parts outside the CDR3, the full variable domain is EAGVAQSPRYKIIEKRQSVAFWCNPISGHATLYWYQQILGQGPKLLIQFQNNGVVDDSQLPKDRFSAERLKGVDSTLKIQPAKLEDSAVYLCASSRSGGAGWETQYFGPGTRLLVL.

This clone was found a few times. The chain is built from TRBV6-1 and TRBJ2-6; no definite D call. This CDR3 contains 15 residues. V lost 2 bases, J lost 0 bases, and 5 bases lay in between. Germline loops: CDR1 MNHNS, CDR2 SASEGT. CDR3 DNA: TGTGCCAGCAGTGAACAAAACTCTGGGGCCAACGTCCTGACTTTC. As protein: CASSEQNSGANVLTF.

The chain recombines TRBV29-1 with TRBJ2-2; 11 positions agree with TRBD1. Germline CDR1 SQVTM, CDR2 ANQGSEA. The CDR3 sequence is 14 residues long. V was clipped by 5 bases and J by 4 bases; unmatched bases: 3. The CDR3: CSVLGTGGTGELFF. In DNA, the CDR3 is TGCAGCGTTCTCGGGACAGGGGGCACCGGGGAGCTGTTTTTT.

The rearrangement uses TRBV7-6 and TRBJ1-6; 8 bases are shared with TRBD1. J lost 6 bases, V lost 5 bases, and 3 bases had no gene match. The CDR3 extends over 14 amino acids. The V gene's germline CDR1 is SGHVS and CDR2 FNYEAQ. The CDR3 nucleotides read TGTGCCAGCAGCGGCAGGGGGCCTAATTCACCCCTCCACTTT. Its protein is CASSGRGPNSPLHF. Looking up the rest from reference TRBV7-6 and TRBJ1-6 gives the full variable domain: GAGVSQSPRYKVTKRGQDVALRCDPISGHVSLYWYRQALGQGPEFLTYFNYEAQQDKSGLPNDRFSAERPEGSISTLTIQRTEQRDSAMYRCASSGRGPNSPLHFGNGTRLTVT.

This chain links TRBV5-4 with TRBJ1-3; D is possibly TRBD1 (5 bases). The germline V gene encodes CDR1 SGHNT and CDR2 YYREEE (reference sequence). Between the trimmed V and J ends, which lost 1 base and 0 bases, there was a span of 8 bases. This CDR3 is 15 amino acids long. The CDR3 nucleotides are TGTGCCAGCAGCTTGCAGGGTGGCTCTGGAAACACCATATATTTT. It translates to CASSLQGGSGNTIYF. Combining the CDR3 with reference TRBV5-4 and TRBJ1-3 gives the whole variable domain ETGVTQSPTHLIKTRGQQVTLRCSSQSGHNTVSWYQQALGQGPQFIFQYYREEENGRGNFPPRFSGLQFPNYSSELNVNALELDDSALYLCASSLQGGSGNTIYFGEGSWLTVV.

The genes are TRBV29-1 and TRBJ1-2; 7 bases are a match to TRBD1. The CDR3 has 11 residues. Trimming cost V 4 bases and J 6 bases; bases outside gene matches: 2. Germline CDR1 and CDR2: SQVTM and ANQGSEA. DNA for the CDR3: TGCAGCGTTGGGACAGGCAATGGCTACACCTTC. Translated: CSVGTGNGYTF.

The J gene is TRBJ1-5, the V gene TRBV7-2; TRBD1 matches 9 bases. The junction had 3 bases not matched to a gene; V was cut back by 3 bases and J by 0 bases. This CDR3 region has 16 residues. Germline V gene lookup returns CDR1 SGHTA and CDR2 FQGNSA. The chain's CDR3 is CASSLTGGHSNQPQHF. The CDR3 DNA is TGTGCCAGCAGCTTGACAGGGGGGCATAGCAATCAGCCCCAGCATTTT.

This rearrangement joins TRBV7-9 to TRBJ1-6; the D is unclear. There are 14 residues in the CDR3. CDR1 and CDR2 from the germline V gene are SEHNR and FQNEAQ (reference sequence). Trimming stripped 2 bases from V and 7 bases from J, with 9 bases between. DNA of the CDR3: TGTGCCAGCAGCTTATCCCCGGGAAATTCACCCCTCCACTTT. Its translation is CASSLSPGNSPLHF.

The chain recombines TRBV6-1 with TRBJ2-7; D gene unclear. Germline V lookup: CDR1 MNHNS, CDR2 SASEGT. CDR3 length: 18 residues. V was cut by 2 bases and J by 0 bases, with 20 bases left in between. CDR3 sequence: CASSELTLRVATSYEQYF. CDR3 nucleotides: TGTGCCAGCAGTGAATTGACCCTCCGGGTAGCAACCTCCTACGAGCAGTACTTC.

The chain employs TRBV11-3 and TRBJ2-7; 8 nucleotides line up with TRBD1. The CDR3 length is 14 residues. After removal of 4 bases from V and 4 bases from J, the junction contained 6 bases not matched to a gene. Germline loops: CDR1 SGHNT, CDR2 YENEEA. For the CDR3, the DNA is TGTGCCAGCAGCTCCGCAGGGGGCGAGTACGAGCAGTACTTC. Its protein is CASSSAGGEYEQYF. The full variable domain, rest sourced from reference TRBV11-3 and TRBJ2-7, is EAGVVQSPRYKIIEKKQPVAFWCNPISGHNTLYWYLQNLGQGPELLIRYENEEAVDDSQLPKDRFSAERLKGVDSTLKIQPAELGDSAVYLCASSSAGGEYEQYFGPGTRLTVT.

The CDR3 loop is CASSQRQGGGNTIYF. The CDR3 bases are TGTGCCAGCAGCCAACGACAGGGGGGAGGAAACACCATATATTTT. The gene calls are TRBV3-1 (or the pseudogene TRBV3-2) and TRBJ1-3, with 9 bases lining up with TRBD1. The V gene's germline CDR1 is LGHDT and CDR2 YNNKEL (reference sequence). The CDR3 loop spans 15 amino acids. The J segment lost 4 bases and the V segment lost 2 bases, leaving 3 bases of the junction unmatched.

This chain joins TRBV7-8 and TRBJ1-6; 8 positions match TRBD1. V was pared by 2 bases and J by 0 bases, with 3 bases of the junction left unmatched. The germline gives CDR1 SGHVS, CDR2 FQNEAQ. The length of the CDR3 is 17 residues. CDR3 DNA: TGTGCCAGCAGCTTACTCACAGGGGGCTCCTATAATTCACCCCTCCACTTT. It translates to CASSLLTGGSYNSPLHF.

The chain is built from TRBV27 and TRBJ2-1; D is undetermined. V was pared by 5 bases and J by 3 bases, with 11 bases between. Germline CDR1 MNHEY, CDR2 SMNVEV (reference sequence). The CDR3 spans 14 residues. CDR3 sequence reads: CASSPVGFYNEQFF. CDR3 DNA sequence: TGTGCCAGCAGTCCCGTCGGGTTCTACAATGAGCAGTTCTTC.

CDR3 sequence: CASGASAGEQYF. The CDR3 DNA follows: TGTGCCAGCGGGGCCTCTGCGGGAGAGCAGTACTTC. This sequence joins TRBV12-3 or TRBV12-4 and TRBJ2-7, with D possibly TRBD2 on 6 matching bases. V was shortened by 8 bases and J by 7 bases, with 15 bases between the two germline ends. The CDR3 contains 12 residues.

This CDR3 reads CASSLSVRGQAFF. DNA of the CDR3: TGTGCCAGCAGCTTATCAGTGAGGGGGCAAGCTTTCTTT. This chain joins TRBV7-2 and TRBJ1-1, with 7 bases fitting TRBD1. V gave up 2 bases and J gave up 9 bases; unmatched junction bases: 6. CDR3 size: 13 residues. Per the germline V gene, CDR1 is SGHTA and CDR2 is FQGNSA.

J is TRBJ2-2 and V is TRBV5-1; D unresolved. CDR1 and CDR2 from the germline V gene are SGHRS and YFSETQ. CDR3 length: 15 residues. V was clipped by 2 bases and J by 4 bases, with 12 bases between them. The CDR3 reads CASSFQVPSTGELFF. The CDR3 DNA reads TGCGCCAGCAGCTTCCAGGTCCCGAGCACCGGGGAGCTGTTTTTT.

This rearrangement joins TRBV5-1 to TRBJ1-6; the match to TRBD1 covers 7 bases. Per germline, CDR1 SGHRS and CDR2 YFSETQ. The CDR3 covers 14 residues. Trimming removed 4 bases from V and 9 bases from J; junction bases left unmatched: 7. The DNA for the CDR3 is TGCGCCAGCAGCCTCGGACAGGTGGCTTCACCCCTCCACTTT. Encoded protein: CASSLGQVASPLHF.

The rearrangement joins TRBV3-1 (or the pseudogene TRBV3-2) to TRBJ2-7; D ambiguous. Trimming took off 3 bases at V and 3 bases at J, with 6 bases between the two ends. Looked up from germline, CDR1 is LGHDT and CDR2 is YNNKEL (reference sequence). The CDR3 runs 12 residues. The CDR3 here is CASSHLNYEQYF. The CDR3 DNA sequence: TGTGCCAGCAGCCACCTTAACTACGAGCAGTACTTC.

This chain joins TRBV6-1 and TRBJ1-2; maybe TRBD1 (6 bases). With 4 bases removed from V and 5 bases from J, the gap between germline ends came to 11 bases. This CDR3 has 13 residues. Germline CDR1 is MNHNS and CDR2 is SASEGT. CDR3 sequence (DNA): TGTGCCAGCAGTGTACGACAGGATTATGGCTACACCTTC. It codes for CASSVRQDYGYTF.

This chain joins TRBV7-9 and TRBJ1-1; no clear D gene. CDR1 and CDR2 (germline): SEHNR, FQNEAQ (reference sequence). Trimming took off 1 base at V and 1 base at J, with 7 bases between the two ends. This CDR3 is 14 amino acids long. The CDR3 DNA sequence: TGTGCCAGCAGCTTAGACGGAGGGAACACTGAAGCTTTCTTT. Translating gives CASSLDGGNTEAFF. Drawing the rest from reference TRBV7-9 and TRBJ1-1, the complete variable domain is DTGVSQNPRHKITKRGQNVTFRCDPISEHNRLYWYRQTLGQGPEFLTYFQNEAQLEKSRLLSDRFSAERPKGSFSTLEIQRTEQGDSAMYLCASSLDGGNTEAFFGQGTRLTVV.

This chain links TRBV6-5 with TRBJ1-3; D call uncertain. The CDR3 is 14 residues long. Germline assignment: CDR1 MNHEY and CDR2 SVGAGI. With 5 bases removed from V and 5 bases from J, the gap between germline ends came to 13 bases. CDR3 sequence: CASSQYLGRNTIYF. The CDR3 DNA sequence: TGTGCCAGCAGTCAGTACTTGGGCAGAAACACCATATATTTT.

The CDR3 DNA follows: TGTGCCAGCAGCTTATGGACAGGGTTAGCGGGGGGTATAGATACGCAGTATTTT. Translation gives CASSLWTGLAGGIDTQYF. The rearrangement links TRBV11-2 to TRBJ2-3, with 10 bases aligning to TRBD2. V lost 2 bases and J lost 5; bases outside the gene matches: 13. The CDR3 has 18 residues. Per germline, CDR1 SGHAT and CDR2 FQNNGV.